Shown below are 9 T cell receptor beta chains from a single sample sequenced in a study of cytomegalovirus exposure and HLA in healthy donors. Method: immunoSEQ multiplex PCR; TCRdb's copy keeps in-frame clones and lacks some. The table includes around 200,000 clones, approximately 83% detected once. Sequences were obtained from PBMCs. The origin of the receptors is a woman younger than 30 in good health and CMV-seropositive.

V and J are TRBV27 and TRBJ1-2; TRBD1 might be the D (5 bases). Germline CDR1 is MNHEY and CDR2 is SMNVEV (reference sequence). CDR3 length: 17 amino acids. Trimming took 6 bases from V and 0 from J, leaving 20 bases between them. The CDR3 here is CASSHDGPGQANYGYTF. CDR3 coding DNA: TGTGCCAGCAGCCACGACGGTCCTGGACAAGCTAACTATGGCTACACCTTC.

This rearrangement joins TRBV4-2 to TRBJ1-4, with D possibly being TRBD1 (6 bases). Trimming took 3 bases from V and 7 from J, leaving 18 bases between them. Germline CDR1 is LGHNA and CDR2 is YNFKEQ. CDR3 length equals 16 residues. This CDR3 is CASSQERSGGSEKLFF. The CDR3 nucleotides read TGTGCCAGCAGCCAGGAGAGGTCGGGGGGCAGTGAAAAACTGTTTTTT.

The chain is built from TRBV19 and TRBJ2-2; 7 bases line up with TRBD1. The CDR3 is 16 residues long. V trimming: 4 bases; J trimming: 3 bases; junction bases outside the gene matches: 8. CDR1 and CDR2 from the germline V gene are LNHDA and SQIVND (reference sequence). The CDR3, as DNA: TGTGCCAGTAGTAGCCGACAGGGTTCGTACACCGGGGAGCTGTTTTTT. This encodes CASSSRQGSYTGELFF.

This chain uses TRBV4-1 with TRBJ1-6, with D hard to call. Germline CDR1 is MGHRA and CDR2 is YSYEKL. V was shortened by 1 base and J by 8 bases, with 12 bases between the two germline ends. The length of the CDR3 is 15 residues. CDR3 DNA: TGCGCCAGCAGCCAAGTATCGTGGTCGGATTCACCCCTCCACTTT. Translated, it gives CASSQVSWSDSPLHF.

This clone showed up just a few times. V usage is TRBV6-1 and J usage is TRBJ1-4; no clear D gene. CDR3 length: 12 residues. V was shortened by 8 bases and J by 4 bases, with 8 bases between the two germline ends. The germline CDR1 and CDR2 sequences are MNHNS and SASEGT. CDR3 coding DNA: TGTGCCAGCGGTACGGGTAATGAAAAACTGTTTTTT. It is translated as CASGTGNEKLFF.

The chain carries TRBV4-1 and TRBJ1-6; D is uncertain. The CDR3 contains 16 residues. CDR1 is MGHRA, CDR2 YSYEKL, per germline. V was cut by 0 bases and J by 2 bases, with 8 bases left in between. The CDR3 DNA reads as TGCGCCAGCAGCCAAGAAGATGAGGCCTATAATTCACCCCTCCACTTT. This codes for CASSQEDEAYNSPLHF.

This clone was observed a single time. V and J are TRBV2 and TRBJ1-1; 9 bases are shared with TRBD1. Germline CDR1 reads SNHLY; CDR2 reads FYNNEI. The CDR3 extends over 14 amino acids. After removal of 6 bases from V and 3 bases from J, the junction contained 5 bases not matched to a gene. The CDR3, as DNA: TGTGCCAGCAGAGTGACAGGGGGGTACACTGAAGCTTTCTTT. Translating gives CASRVTGGYTEAFF.

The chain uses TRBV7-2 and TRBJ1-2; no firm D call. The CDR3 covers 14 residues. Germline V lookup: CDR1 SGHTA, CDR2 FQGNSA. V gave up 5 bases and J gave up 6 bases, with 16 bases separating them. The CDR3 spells CASSLDTLQDGYTF. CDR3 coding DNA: TGTGCCAGCAGCCTCGACACACTGCAGGATGGCTACACCTTC.

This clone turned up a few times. CDR3 residues: CASSEGRAYGYTF. The CDR3 DNA follows: TGTGCCAGCAGTGAAGGGAGAGCCTATGGCTACACCTTC. The chain employs TRBV6-5 and TRBJ1-2; no reliable D call. The length of the CDR3 is 13 residues. Germline V gene data show CDR1 as MNHEY and CDR2 as SVGAGI. Trimming stripped 5 bases from V and 4 bases from J, with 11 bases between.